This T cell receptor (beta chain) appears in the sequencing data of a study of CXCR3-negative and CXCR3-positive naive CD8 T cells. The CDR3 contains 13 residues. The germline V gene has CDR1 MNHEY and CDR2 SMNVEV (reference sequence). Study outcomes and limitations: Memory CD8+ cells showed much lower diversity, while both naive subsets displayed comparably high diversity.

With respect to this clonotype: What it binds is not known.

The authors made the TRB cDNA libraries by 5' RACE using UMI labels. No DNA is given; TCRdb re-called the 5' RACE reads and lists each CDR3 protein once. Its table lists roughly 45,000 distinct CDR3 sequences. Sequenced: naive CXCR3- CD8+ T cells from blood. Stated subset: CD45RO-CCR7+CD27+CD95- naive CD8+ T cells lacking CXCR3 (TNR3-). This receptor was obtained from a human donor in good health. Some clones in this sample may be carry-over from other donors' samples. V is TRBV27 and J is TRBJ2-7. CDR3 sequence reads: CASSPIPNYEQYF.